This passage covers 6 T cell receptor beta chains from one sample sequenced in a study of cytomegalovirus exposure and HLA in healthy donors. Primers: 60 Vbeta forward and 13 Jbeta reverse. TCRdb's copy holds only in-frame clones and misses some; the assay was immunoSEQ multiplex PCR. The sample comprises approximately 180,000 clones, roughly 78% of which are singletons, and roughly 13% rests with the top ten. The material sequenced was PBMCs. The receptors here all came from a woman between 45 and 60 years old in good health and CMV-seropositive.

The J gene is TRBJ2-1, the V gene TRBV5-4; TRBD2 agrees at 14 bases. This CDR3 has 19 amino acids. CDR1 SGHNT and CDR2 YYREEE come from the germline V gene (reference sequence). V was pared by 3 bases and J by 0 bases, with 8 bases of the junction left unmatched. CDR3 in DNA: TGTGCCAGCAGCTCTTTGACTAGCGGGGGGGTTAGCTCCTACAATGAGCAGTTCTTC. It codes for CASSSLTSGGVSSYNEQFF. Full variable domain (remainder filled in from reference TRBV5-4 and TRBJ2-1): ETGVTQSPTHLIKTRGQQVTLRCSSQSGHNTVSWYQQALGQGPQFIFQYYREEENGRGNFPPRFSGLQFPNYSSELNVNALELDDSALYLCASSSLTSGGVSSYNEQFFGPGTRLTVL.

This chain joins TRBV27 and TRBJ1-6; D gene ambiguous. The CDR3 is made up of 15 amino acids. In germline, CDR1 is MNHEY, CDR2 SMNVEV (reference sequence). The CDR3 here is CATSAGSSYNSPLHF. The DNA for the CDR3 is TGTGCTACCTCAGCAGGTAGCTCCTATAATTCACCCCTCCACTTT.

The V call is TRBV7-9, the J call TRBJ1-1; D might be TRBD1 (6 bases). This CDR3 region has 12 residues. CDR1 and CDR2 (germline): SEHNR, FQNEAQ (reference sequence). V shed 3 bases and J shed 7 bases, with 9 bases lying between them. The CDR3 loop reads CASSFRTDEAFF. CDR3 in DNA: TGTGCCAGCAGCTTCCGGACAGATGAAGCTTTCTTT.

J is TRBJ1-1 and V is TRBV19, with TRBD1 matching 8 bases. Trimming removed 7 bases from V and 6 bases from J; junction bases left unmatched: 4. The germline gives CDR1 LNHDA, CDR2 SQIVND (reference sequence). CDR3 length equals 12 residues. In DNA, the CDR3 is TGTGCCAGTATATCAGGGGGCTCTGAAGCTTTCTTT. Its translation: CASISGGSEAFF.

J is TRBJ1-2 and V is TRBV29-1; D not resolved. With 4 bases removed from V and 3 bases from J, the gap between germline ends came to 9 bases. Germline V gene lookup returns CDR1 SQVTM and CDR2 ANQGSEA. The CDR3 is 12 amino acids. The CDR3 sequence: CSVVRQDYGYTF. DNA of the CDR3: TGCAGCGTTGTCAGGCAGGACTATGGCTACACCTTC.

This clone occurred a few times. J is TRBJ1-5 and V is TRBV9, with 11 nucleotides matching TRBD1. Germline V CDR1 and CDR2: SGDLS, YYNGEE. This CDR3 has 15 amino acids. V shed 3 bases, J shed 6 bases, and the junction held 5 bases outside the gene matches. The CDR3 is CASSAGQGEGQPQHF. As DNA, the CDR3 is TGTGCCAGCAGCGCGGGACAGGGGGAAGGTCAGCCCCAGCATTTT.